A selection of T cell receptor beta chains follows, all from one sample in a study of radiotherapy plus CTLA-4 blockade in lung cancer. Method: immunoSEQ multiplex PCR; TCRdb's copy keeps in-frame clones and lacks some. Found here are roughly 77,000 clones, less than 85% of them singletons; the top ten hold more than 7.5%. The starting material was peripheral blood, obtained from a patient treated with radiotherapy plus ipilimumab. The receptors shown here come from a human donor with non-small cell lung cancer whose response to radiotherapy plus ipilimumab could not be evaluated. CDR3s include the opening cysteine and the closing phenylalanine or tryptophan. D genes are given only for firm matches. The size field is filled for only some rows; it gives once, few, many or a size class.

>.|TRBJ1-1|.|TRBV7-2
CASSSGGGANTEAFF
>.|TRBJ1-1|.|TRBV7-2
CASSLAGNMNTEAFF
>TRBD1|TRBJ1-3|.|TRBV9
CASSVRGLGSGNTIYF
>.|TRBJ2-3|.|TRBV7-3
CASSQTGPQGTDTQYF
>TRBD1|TRBJ1-1|few|TRBV19
CASSGQGVPFF
>.|TRBJ1-1|few|TRBV5-4
CASSQDSGSEAFF
>TRBD1|TRBJ1-5|.|TRBV19
CASSPGDRVDQPQHF
>TRBD2|TRBJ2-2|few|TRBV27
CASSPRTSGGLTGELFF
>.|TRBJ1-5|.|TRBV30
CAWSVFSGNQPQHF
>.|TRBJ2-1|once|TRBV12-5
CASGSRGEQFF
>TRBD1|TRBJ1-2|.|TRBV27
CASRGTEYGYTF
>TRBD1|TRBJ2-7|.|TRBV11-2
CASSSSGTGAYEQYF
>TRBD1|TRBJ1-1|few|TRBV5-1
CASSEGQGGEAFF
>TRBD2|TRBJ2-7|.|TRBV6-5
CASQRTSPAPLEQYF
>TRBD2|TRBJ2-3|.|TRBV11-3
CASSPRTSGSTDTQYF
>TRBD1|TRBJ1-1|.|TRBV30
CAWNPGQGNTEAFF
>TRBD1|TRBJ1-2|.|TRBV5-4
CASNLGRGLGYTF
>TRBD2|TRBJ2-7|.|TRBV5-1
CASSGTSGRDYSYEQYF
>TRBD1|TRBJ2-6|.|TRBV29-1
CSVPGQGAAGANVLTF
>.|TRBJ2-7|.|TRBV27
CASSISTTFSYEQYF
>.|TRBJ2-3|.|TRBV10-1
CASSPSMGETDTQYF
>.|TRBJ1-4|.|TRBV6-6
CASSPGLPNEKLFF
>.|TRBJ1-3|.|TRBV11-2
CASSLVGVWRSSGNTIYF
>TRBD1|TRBJ1-4|few|TRBV28
CASSSLQGSGEKLFF
>TRBD2|TRBJ2-5|.|TRBV9
CASSKGLAGLQETQYF
>.|TRBJ2-5|.|TRBV30
CAWREFFAAGTQYF
>TRBD1|TRBJ1-2|.|TRBV15
CATSGFRDRGNYGYTF
>TRBD2|TRBJ2-7|.|TRBV27
CASSSRLAGERDSYEQYF